The 30 T cell receptor beta chains below all came from one sample that was sequenced in a study of cytomegalovirus exposure and HLA in healthy donors (dated by TCRdb to the late 2010s). The method behind the library was the immunoSEQ multiplex PCR assay. Here the immuneACCESS table is served through TCRdb, limited to in-frame sequences with V and J called. Missing clones are a known gap in these copies; in checked studies unresolved V genes cover under half, and the rest lacks a known reason. The sample includes tens of thousands of clones, with 85% to 95% observed a single time. About 6.5% of the sample comes from the top ten. Sequences were obtained from PBMCs. Source of these receptors: a woman aged 18-35 years in good health and CMV-seropositive.

This sequence joins TRBV10-3 and TRBJ1-4, with 9 bases matching TRBD1. With V trimmed by 4 bases and J by 8 bases, 5 bases remained unmatched. The CDR3 extends over 14 amino acids. CDR1 is ENHRY and CDR2 is SYGVKD in the germline V gene. CDR3 region: CAISVGQGQEKLFF. CDR3 bases: TGTGCCATCAGTGTGGGACAGGGTCAAGAAAAACTGTTTTTT.

J is TRBJ2-3 and V is TRBV18, with D possibly matching TRBD2 (6 bases). CDR1 is KGHSH, CDR2 LQKENI, per germline. CDR3 size: 14 residues. The V end lost 3 bases, the J end lost 4 bases, and 11 bases lay between the germline ends. CDR3: CASSPRLAPDTQYF. The CDR3, as DNA: TGTGCCAGCTCACCTCGCCTAGCGCCAGATACGCAGTATTTT.

This sequence joins TRBV30 and TRBJ2-1, with 10 bases lining up with TRBD2. This CDR3 is 13 amino acids long. The V gene end was trimmed by 1 base and the J gene end by 10 bases; junction bases not matched to a gene: 4. Germline loops: CDR1 GTSNPN, CDR2 SVGIG (reference sequence). Written as DNA, the CDR3 is TGTGCCTGGAGTGCCCTACTAGCGGGAGAGCAGTTCTTC. Amino acids: CAWSALLAGEQFF.

This sequence joins TRBV28 and TRBJ2-7, with 11 nucleotides matching TRBD2. Germline V gives CDR1 MDHEN, CDR2 SYDVKM. V was pared by 3 bases and J by 0 bases, with 7 bases of the junction left unmatched. The CDR3 extends over 17 amino acids. The CDR3 protein is CASSFSIAGGLSYEQYF. In DNA form, the CDR3 reads TGTGCCAGCAGTTTCTCTATAGCGGGAGGGCTCTCCTACGAGCAGTACTTC. The full variable domain, in which reference TRBV28 and TRBJ2-7 provide the parts outside the CDR3, is DVKVTQSSRYLVKRTGEKVFLECVQDMDHENMFWYRQDPGLGLRLIYFSYDVKMKEKGDIPEGYSVSREKKERFSLILESASTNQTSMYLCASSFSIAGGLSYEQYFGPGTRLTVT.

J is TRBJ2-1 and V is TRBV28; D is unclear. V gave up 6 bases and J gave up 0 bases, with 6 bases separating them. Germline CDR1 and CDR2: MDHEN and SYDVKM. The CDR3 spans 13 residues. The CDR3 reads CASSIHSYNEQFF. CDR3 nucleotides: TGTGCCAGCAGCATACACTCCTACAATGAGCAGTTCTTC.

The chain has TRBV6-1 and TRBJ2-4; D not resolved. V lost 4 bases to trimming and J lost 6 bases, with 16 bases between them. CDR3 length equals 15 residues. In germline, CDR1 is MNHNS, CDR2 SASEGT. CDR3 amino acids: CASSALQVVGNIQYF. DNA of the CDR3: TGTGCCAGCAGTGCTCTCCAGGTTGTCGGAAACATTCAGTACTTC.

This sequence joins TRBV5-4 and TRBJ1-1; D remains unclear. Germline CDR1 reads SGHNT; CDR2 reads YYREEE (reference sequence). The CDR3 loop spans 14 amino acids. Trimming cost V 1 base and J 0 bases, with 7 bases left between them. CDR3: CASSLTTVNTEAFF. The CDR3 DNA follows: TGTGCCAGCAGCTTGACGACTGTGAACACTGAAGCTTTCTTT.

This clone was counted once. The V call is TRBV1, the J call TRBJ2-2; whether TRBD2, the table's D call, matches the DNA was not checked. TRBV1 constitutes a pseudogene. The CDR3 consists of 15 residues. The CDR3 sequence: CTSTRDFQNTGELFF. Written as DNA, the CDR3 is TGCACCAGCACCCGGGACTTCCAGAACACCGGGGAGCTGTTTTTT.

As concerns this clone: Other DNA sequences from this sample encode an identical CDR3 as well. The chain joins TRBV6-5 to TRBJ1-4, with a possible D match to TRBD1 (5 bases). The CDR3 length is 15 residues. CDR1 is MNHEY and CDR2 is SVGAGI in the germline V gene. V was pared by 2 bases and J by 5 bases, with 12 bases between. The CDR3 DNA follows: TGTGCCAGCAGTTACGGCGGGGCGACCAATGAAAAACTGTTTTTT. It codes for CASSYGGATNEKLFF.

In this sample, this clone turned up once. V gene TRBV28 combines with J gene TRBJ2-2; TRBD1 matches 8 bases. CDR1 is MDHEN, CDR2 SYDVKM, per germline. There are 15 residues in the CDR3. The trim removed 4 bases at V and 6 bases at J, leaving 7 bases unmatched. The DNA for the CDR3 is TGTGCCAGCAGTTCCCCAGGGGGCTATTCCGGGGAGCTGTTTTTT. Translating gives CASSSPGGYSGELFF.

This chain joins TRBV27 and TRBJ1-2, with D possibly matching TRBD1 (5 bases). The CDR3 covers 16 residues. V gave up 0 bases and J gave up 8 bases, with 19 bases separating them. The germline V gene encodes CDR1 MNHEY and CDR2 SMNVEV (reference sequence). The CDR3 nucleotides are TGTGCCAGCAGTTTATCGATGACGTGGGGGGGATTAGGCTACACCTTC. Translation gives CASSLSMTWGGLGYTF.

The gene calls are TRBV19 and TRBJ1-2; possible D gene TRBD1, 6 bases. The CDR3 covers 14 residues. Trimming removed 3 bases at V and 2 bases at J, with 10 bases between. Germline V gives CDR1 LNHDA, CDR2 SQIVND (reference sequence). CDR3: CASSIGGVNYGYTF. The CDR3 bases are TGTGCCAGTAGTATTGGGGGCGTAAACTATGGCTACACCTTC. Full variable domain (outside the CDR3, taken from reference TRBV19 and TRBJ1-2): DGGITQSPKYLFRKEGQNVTLSCEQNLNHDAMYWYRQDPGQGLRLIYYSQIVNDFQKGDIAEGYSVSREKKESFPLTVTSAQKNPTAFYLCASSIGGVNYGYTFGSGTRLTVV.

J is TRBJ2-3 and V is TRBV27, with 9 bases fitting TRBD1. Germline lookup yields CDR1 MNHEY and CDR2 SMNVEV (reference sequence). Trimming cost V 3 bases and J 5 bases; bases outside gene matches: 6. The length of the CDR3 is 15 residues. The CDR3 reads CASSLGGQGLDTQYF. DNA of the CDR3: TGTGCCAGCAGTTTGGGGGGACAGGGATTAGATACGCAGTATTTT.

The V call is TRBV4-1, the J call TRBJ2-7, with D uncertain. The germline V and J ends were trimmed by 4 bases and 0 bases, with 16 bases remaining between them. Germline V lookup: CDR1 MGHRA, CDR2 YSYEKL. The CDR3 contains 16 residues. The CDR3 bases are TGCGCCAGCAGCCCGATTAGTACTCTCGTCTCCTACGAGCAGTACTTC. This codes for CASSPISTLVSYEQYF.

The chain is built from TRBV11-2 and TRBJ2-3; D possibly corresponds to TRBD1 (6 bases). Germline V gives CDR1 SGHAT, CDR2 FQNNGV. This CDR3 contains 17 residues. V lost 3 bases and J lost 4, with 20 bases in between. The CDR3 DNA sequence: TGTGCCAGCAGCTTCCCGGCCCTGGGGGCGCGGCCAGATACGCAGTATTTT. Protein product: CASSFPALGARPDTQYF. Full variable domain (remainder filled in from reference TRBV11-2 and TRBJ2-3): EAGVAQSPRYKIIEKRQSVAFWCNPISGHATLYWYQQILGQGPKLLIQFQNNGVVDDSQLPKDRFSAERLKGVDSTLKIQPAKLEDSAVYLCASSFPALGARPDTQYFGPGTRLTVL.

The chain recombines TRBV6-1 with TRBJ1-5, with 8 bases lining up with TRBD1. The CDR3 totals 15 residues. The junction had 8 bases not matched to a gene; V was cut back by 1 base and J by 9 bases. From germline, CDR1 is MNHNS and CDR2 SASEGT. CDR3 sequence (DNA): TGTGCCAGCAGTGAAGGCCGACAGGGGTCCGGGCCCCAGCATTTT. Translation gives CASSEGRQGSGPQHF.

This clone came up once. The chain is built from TRBV27 and TRBJ1-2; D is undetermined. Trimming cost V 4 bases and J 4 bases, with 13 bases left between them. The CDR3 is 14 residues long. Germline V CDR1 and CDR2: MNHEY, SMNVEV (reference sequence). DNA for the CDR3: TGTGCCAGCAGTTCGCTACGGGGAGGCTATGGCTACACCTTC. It specifies CASSSLRGGYGYTF.

The chain carries TRBV28 and TRBJ2-5; 10 bases align to TRBD2. The J segment lost 4 bases and the V segment lost 8 bases, leaving 7 bases of the junction unmatched. This CDR3 comprises 14 residues. Germline CDR1 is MDHEN and CDR2 is SYDVKM. The CDR3 loop is CASGLAGGPETQYF. The CDR3 DNA reads as TGTGCCAGCGGGTTAGCGGGGGGCCCAGAGACCCAGTACTTC.

The V call is TRBV25-1, the J call TRBJ2-7; the D gene is possibly TRBD2 (6 bases). CDR3 size: 16 residues. The germline V gene has CDR1 MGHDK and CDR2 SYGVNS. V gave up 3 bases and J gave up 7 bases, with 22 bases separating them. In DNA form, the CDR3 reads TGTGCCAGCAGTGACCCTTTGGGCGGGGTGGAGGTTGAGCAGTACTTC. Its translation: CASSDPLGGVEVEQYF.

This clone was seen only once. The gene calls are TRBV27 and TRBJ2-5; weak D call: TRBD2 (6 bases). Trimming left V 6 bases short and J 2 bases short, with 19 bases between. The CDR3 sequence is 16 residues long. Germline CDR1 and CDR2: MNHEY and SMNVEV (reference sequence). CDR3 nucleotides: TGTGCCAGCAGGCTTTGGAGGGGAGGCCCACAAGAGACCCAGTACTTC. Amino acids: CASRLWRGGPQETQYF.

The J gene is TRBJ2-5, the V gene TRBV10-1; TRBD2 might be the D (5 bases). V lost 2 bases, J lost 9 bases, and 13 bases lay in between. Germline CDR1 reads WNHNN; CDR2 reads SYGVQD (reference sequence). CDR3 length: 13 amino acids. The CDR3 reads CASSEGGPNPQYF. The CDR3 DNA reads as TGCGCCAGCAGTGAGGGAGGCCCCAACCCCCAGTACTTC.

The rearrangement joins TRBV28 to TRBJ2-1; possible D gene TRBD2, 6 bases. Germline loops: CDR1 MDHEN, CDR2 SYDVKM. This CDR3 comprises 15 residues. With 6 bases removed from V and 8 bases from J, the gap between germline ends came to 20 bases. In DNA form, the CDR3 reads TGTGCCAGCAGCCCGACTAGTGCCCCCCCCGATGAGCAGTTCTTC. This gives the protein CASSPTSAPPDEQFF.

A single count supports this clone. The rearrangement uses TRBV5-1 and TRBJ2-3, with TRBD2 as a possible D gene (6 bases). The CDR3 spans 15 residues. The germline V gene encodes CDR1 SGHRS and CDR2 YFSETQ. Trimming took off 0 bases at V and 1 base at J, with 9 bases between the two ends. This CDR3 reads CASSLAGSGTDTQYF. CDR3 DNA: TGCGCCAGCAGCTTGGCCGGGAGCGGCACAGATACGCAGTATTTT.

The chain has TRBV5-1 and TRBJ1-1; perhaps TRBD1 as D (5 bases). V lost 0 bases to trimming and J lost 7 bases, with 10 bases between them. In germline, CDR1 is SGHRS, CDR2 YFSETQ. There are 13 residues in the CDR3. The CDR3 nucleotides read TGCGCCAGCAGCTTGGGCAGGGAGGGTGAAGCTTTCTTT. The encoded protein is CASSLGREGEAFF.

The chain couples TRBV23-1 to TRBJ1-1; 9 bases match TRBD1. TRBV23-1 is designated an ORF whose function remains uncertain. This CDR3 spans 13 amino acids. The J segment lost 8 bases and the V segment lost 2 bases, leaving 3 bases of the junction unmatched. In DNA form, the CDR3 reads TGCGCCAGCAGTCAACCCGGGACAGGGGAAGCTTTCTTT. It encodes CASSQPGTGEAFF.

This chain joins TRBV10-3 and TRBJ2-3; D might be TRBD1 (6 bases). Germline V lookup: CDR1 ENHRY, CDR2 SYGVKD. Trimming left V 4 bases short and J 2 bases short, with 13 bases between. CDR3 length: 15 residues. CDR3 DNA sequence: TGTGCCATCAGTGGCAGACAGGCGGACACAGATACGCAGTATTTT. Its protein is CAISGRQADTDTQYF.

CDR3 DNA sequence: TGTGCCAGCAGCTTGGATGGGAGCCTCCGGGATGAGCAGTTCTTC. Residues: CASSLDGSLRDEQFF. The J gene is TRBJ2-1, the V gene TRBV5-4; weak D call: TRBD2 (5 bases). The germline V gene has CDR1 SGHNT and CDR2 YYREEE (reference sequence). Trimming took 0 bases from V and 8 from J, leaving 15 bases between them. CDR3 length: 15 residues.

V is TRBV28 and J is TRBJ1-5; D possibly corresponds to TRBD1 (5 bases). There are 16 residues in the CDR3. Trimming cost V 3 bases and J 2 bases, with 14 bases left between them. Germline CDR1 and CDR2: MDHEN and SYDVKM. CDR3 loop: CASSFLGGGGNQPQHF. CDR3 DNA sequence: TGTGCCAGCAGTTTCTTGGGCGGGGGAGGCAATCAGCCCCAGCATTTT.

Note on this clone: Other DNA sequences in the sample encode the same CDR3. The V and J genes are TRBV7-9 and TRBJ1-1; TRBD1 aligns across 7 bases. With 2 bases clipped from V and 3 bases from J, the junction kept 0 bases outside the gene matches. Germline CDR1 SEHNR, CDR2 FQNEAQ (reference sequence). This CDR3 is built from 13 residues. CDR3 DNA sequence: TGTGCCAGCAGCTTAACAGGGGACACTGAAGCTTTCTTT. It codes for CASSLTGDTEAFF.

V is TRBV4-2 and J is TRBJ1-5; D remains ambiguous. Per the germline V gene, CDR1 is LGHNA and CDR2 is YNFKEQ. V lost 0 bases, J lost 4 bases, and 10 bases lay in between. This CDR3 contains 15 residues. CDR3 nucleotide sequence: TGTGCCAGCAGCCAAGATGGCCAGGTTAATCAGCCCCAGCATTTT. This gives the protein CASSQDGQVNQPQHF.